This TCR beta chain originates from a study of blood T cell repertoires in COVID-19. For the study at large: Whether acute or convalescent, the COVID-19 samples came from the United States, Italy and Spain. The cDNA or gDNA used as material had been derived from T cells, B-cell-depleted T cells, or PBMCs.

The V end lost 5 bases, the J end lost 5 bases, and 15 bases lay between the germline ends. The length of the CDR3 is 14 residues. Per germline, CDR1 SGHTA and CDR2 FQGNSA. Study processing details: Estimation of nucleated cell counts relied on the amplification of reference gene primers. The repertoire was sequenced with immunoSEQ multiplex PCR; TCRdb's copy has only in-frame clones and lacks some. Clone size and V and J calls were adopted from that table, with D and trimming inferred from the DNA. This sample has about 220,000 clones; around 82% occur once, and the top ten carry approximately 4.5%.

The TCR comes from a woman between 70 and 85 years old with acute or convalescent COVID-19. The chain is built from TRBV7-2 and TRBJ1-1; D call uncertain. Sequenced material: peripheral blood. For the CDR3, the DNA is TGTGCCAGCAGCCCCCAGGTTTTAGGAACTGAAGCTTTCTTT. Residues: CASSPQVLGTEAFF.